Listed here are 10 T cell receptor beta chains from one sample, sequenced in a study of blood T cell repertoires in COVID-19. Only in-frame clones appear in the TCRdb table, and some are missing; sequencing was by immunoSEQ multiplex PCR. This sample has some 140,000 clones, with roughly 84% found just once. The sequencing input was peripheral blood. The receptors shown here come from a woman aged 60-75 years with COVID-19, enrolled during active disease.

The genes are TRBV18 and TRBJ2-7; 7 bases line up with TRBD2. CDR3 length: 17 amino acids. Germline V gene sequence: CDR1 KGHSH, CDR2 LQKENI. After removal of 6 bases from V and 4 bases from J, the junction contained 18 bases not matched to a gene. The CDR3 here is CASSPSASGMSGYEQYF. CDR3 sequence (DNA): TGTGCCAGCTCGCCCTCGGCCAGCGGGATGAGTGGGTACGAGCAGTACTTC.

J is TRBJ2-1 and V is TRBV10-1, with a tentative D call TRBD2 (6 bases). CDR1 is WNHNN, CDR2 SYGVQD, per germline (reference sequence). The CDR3 totals 14 residues. V lost 4 bases and J lost 7, with 14 bases in between. In nucleotides, the CDR3 is TGCGCCAGCAGTGCGGCGGGATTGGGAAATGAGCAGTTCTTC. As protein: CASSAAGLGNEQFF.

Concerning this clone itself: Compared with germline, one end of the junction differs, possibly owing to a read error. This chain joins TRBV7-9 and TRBJ2-3; D is possibly TRBD1 (5 bases). Germline CDR1 and CDR2: SEHNR and FQNEAQ (reference sequence). CDR3 length equals 13 residues. This CDR3 is CAGRVQSADTQYF. The DNA for the CDR3 is TGTGCCGGCAGGGTACAGAGTGCAGATACGCAGTATTTT.

For the CDR3, the DNA is TGTGCCAGCAGTGAACTAGCGATGAACAATGAGCAGTTCTTC. It codes for CASSELAMNNEQFF. This sequence joins TRBV6-4 and TRBJ2-1; 7 nucleotides match TRBD2. The CDR3 is 14 amino acids. J gave up 5 bases and V 3 bases, and 4 bases lay outside the gene matches. Germline CDR1 reads MRHNA; CDR2 reads SNTAGT.

The gene calls are TRBV6-1 and TRBJ2-1, with 10 bases fitting TRBD2. CDR1 is MNHNS, CDR2 SASEGT, per germline. This CDR3 comprises 15 residues. V dropped 2 bases and J dropped 9; count of bases not matched to a gene: 7. CDR3 DNA sequence: TGTGCCAGCAGTGAAAGGCTAGCGGGAGTCACTGAGCAGTTCTTC. Translation gives CASSERLAGVTEQFF.

This clone was recorded a few times. The chain recombines TRBV6-5 with TRBJ2-1, with 8 bases identical to TRBD2. Unmatched junction bases numbered 13, after V lost 8 bases and J lost 7 bases. Germline V gene sequence: CDR1 MNHEY, CDR2 SVGAGI. The CDR3 is 15 amino acids. This CDR3 reads CASRHRLAKVNEQFF. The DNA of the CDR3 is TGTGCCAGCCGCCACCGACTAGCGAAAGTGAATGAGCAGTTCTTC.

This clone was seen a few times. The chain has TRBV29-1 and TRBJ1-2, with D possibly matching TRBD1 (6 bases). From germline, CDR1 is SQVTM and CDR2 ANQGSEA. This CDR3 spans 13 amino acids. V lost 1 base, J lost 4 bases, and 10 bases lay in between. DNA of the CDR3: TGCAGCGTTGAAGGCCAGGGGATCTATGGCTACACCTTC. It specifies CSVEGQGIYGYTF.

The CDR3 nucleotides read TGTGCCAGCTCACGAGAGACAGGGGGCTCTCTGGGGAATGAGCAGTTCTTC. Translating it yields CASSRETGGSLGNEQFF. This rearrangement joins TRBV18 to TRBJ2-1; 10 bases map to TRBD1. This CDR3 has 17 amino acids. V trimming: 4 bases; J trimming: 7 bases; junction bases outside the gene matches: 13. Germline CDR1 and CDR2: KGHSH and LQKENI.

The V and J genes are TRBV6-1 and TRBJ1-5, with TRBD1 as a possible D gene (5 bases). The CDR3 has 16 residues. The ends were cut back, 4 bases at V and 6 bases at J, with 19 bases in the middle. Germline CDR1 MNHNS, CDR2 SASEGT. CDR3 nucleotides: TGTGCCAGCAGTGGGCTGCAGGGAAAAGTGGGTCAGCCCCAGCATTTT. As protein: CASSGLQGKVGQPQHF.

The V call is TRBV5-1, the J call TRBJ2-1; D may be TRBD1 (6 bases). The CDR3 is 13 residues long. Germline V gene data show CDR1 as SGHRS and CDR2 as YFSETQ. Trimming stripped 4 bases from V and 5 bases from J, with 10 bases between. CDR3 DNA sequence: TGCGCCAGCAGCCAGGGACAAAACAATGAGCAGTTCTTC. This translates into CASSQGQNNEQFF.